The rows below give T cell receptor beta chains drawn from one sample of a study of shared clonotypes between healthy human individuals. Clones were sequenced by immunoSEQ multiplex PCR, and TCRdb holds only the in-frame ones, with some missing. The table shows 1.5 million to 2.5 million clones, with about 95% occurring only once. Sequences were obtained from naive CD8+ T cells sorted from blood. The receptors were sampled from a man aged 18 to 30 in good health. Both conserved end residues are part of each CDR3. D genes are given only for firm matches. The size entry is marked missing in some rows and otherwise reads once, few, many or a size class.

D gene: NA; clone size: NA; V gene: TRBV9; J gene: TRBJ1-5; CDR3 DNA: TGTGCCAGCAGCGTAGGCTCTGGGAATCAGCCCCAGCATTTT; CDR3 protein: CASSVGSGNQPQHF
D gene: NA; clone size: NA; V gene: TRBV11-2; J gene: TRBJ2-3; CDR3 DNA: TGTGCCAGCAGCTTAGTCGCTGGGGTTTGGATAGATACGCAGTATTTT; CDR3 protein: CASSLVAGVWIDTQYF
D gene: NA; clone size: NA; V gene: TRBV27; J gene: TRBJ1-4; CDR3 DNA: TGTGCCAGCAGTCTCTCAACTAATGAAAAACTGTTTTTT; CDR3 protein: CASSLSTNEKLFF
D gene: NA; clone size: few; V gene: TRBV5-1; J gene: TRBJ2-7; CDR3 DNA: TGCGCCAGCAGCTCAAACTCCTACGAGCAGTACTTC; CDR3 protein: CASSSNSYEQYF
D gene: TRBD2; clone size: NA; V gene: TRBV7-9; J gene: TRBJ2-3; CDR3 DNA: TGTGCCAGCAGCTTTTGGGCGGGAGACTCCAGAGATACGCAGTATTTT; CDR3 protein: CASSFWAGDSRDTQYF
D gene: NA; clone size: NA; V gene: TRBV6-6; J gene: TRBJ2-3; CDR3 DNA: TGTGCCAGCTCAGTCGCGGAAAGTAATACGCAGTATTTT; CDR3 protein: CASSVAESNTQYF
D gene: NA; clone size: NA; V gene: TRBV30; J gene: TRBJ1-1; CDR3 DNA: TGTGCCTGGAGTGTACCCGGGGTTGACACTGAAGCTTTCTTT; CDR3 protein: CAWSVPGVDTEAFF
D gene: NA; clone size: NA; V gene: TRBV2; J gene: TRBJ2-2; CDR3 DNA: TGTGCCAGCAAACAGGGCAACACCGGGGAGCTGTTTTTT; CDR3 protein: CASKQGNTGELFF
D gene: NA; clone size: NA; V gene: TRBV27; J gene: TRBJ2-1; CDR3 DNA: TGTGCCAGCAGTTTAGTCGTCCAGGGCGGGGATGAGCAGTTCTTC; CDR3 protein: CASSLVVQGGDEQFF
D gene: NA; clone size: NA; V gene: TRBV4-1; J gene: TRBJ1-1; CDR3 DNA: TGCGCCAGCAGTCGCGGCGGGGGCCACACTGAAGCTTTCTTT; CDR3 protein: CASSRGGGHTEAFF
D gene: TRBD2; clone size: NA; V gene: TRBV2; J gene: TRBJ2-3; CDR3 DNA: TGTGCCAGCAGTGAAGCCGGCCGAGGGACTAGTCTAAATACGCAGTATTTT; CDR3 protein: CASSEAGRGTSLNTQYF
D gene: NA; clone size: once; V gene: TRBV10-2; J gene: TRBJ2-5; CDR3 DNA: TGCGCCAGCAGTGAGCTCGGGGGTGAGACCCAGTACTTC; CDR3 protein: CASSELGGETQYF
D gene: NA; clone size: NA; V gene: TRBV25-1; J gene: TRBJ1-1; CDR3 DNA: TGTGCCAGCAGTGAAGTGGGGGCGCGGGCTGAAGCTTTCTTT; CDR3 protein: CASSEVGARAEAFF
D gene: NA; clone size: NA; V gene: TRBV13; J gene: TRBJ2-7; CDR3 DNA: TGTGCCAGCAGCTTATGGGGGGCGGGAGACGAGCAGTACTTC; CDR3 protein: CASSLWGAGDEQYF
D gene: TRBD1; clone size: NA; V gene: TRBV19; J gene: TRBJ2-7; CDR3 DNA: TGTGCCAGTAGCCATGGGACAGAGATTTTCTCCTACGAGCAGTACTTC; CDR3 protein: CASSHGTEIFSYEQYF
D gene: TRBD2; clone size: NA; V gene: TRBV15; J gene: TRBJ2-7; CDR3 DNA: TGTGCCACCAGCGGCGGGAGGGATTTTGCCTACGAGCAGTACTTC; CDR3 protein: CATSGGRDFAYEQYF
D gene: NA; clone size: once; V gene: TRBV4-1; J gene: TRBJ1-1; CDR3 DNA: TGCGCCAGCAGCCAAGTCGAGGGCAGGGAGAACACTGAAGCTTTCTTT; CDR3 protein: CASSQVEGRENTEAFF
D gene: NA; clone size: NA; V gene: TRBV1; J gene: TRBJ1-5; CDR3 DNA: TGCACCAGCAGGCTGGGGCCCAGGTCTAATCAGCCCCAGCATTTT; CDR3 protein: CTSRLGPRSNQPQHF
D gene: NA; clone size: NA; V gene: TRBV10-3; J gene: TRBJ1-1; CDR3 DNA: TGTGCCATCAGTGAAGTCGAGAGAACTGAAGCTTTCTTT; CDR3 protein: CAISEVERTEAFF
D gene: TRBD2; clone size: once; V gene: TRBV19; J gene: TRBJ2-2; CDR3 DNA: TGTGCCAGTAGTATTACGGGACTAGCGGTTATCACCGGGGAGCTGTTTTTT; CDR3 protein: CASSITGLAVITGELFF
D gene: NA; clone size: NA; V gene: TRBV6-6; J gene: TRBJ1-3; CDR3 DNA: TGTGCCAGCAGTTACTCGTCGGAGGCCTCTGGAAACACCATATATTTT; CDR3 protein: CASSYSSEASGNTIYF
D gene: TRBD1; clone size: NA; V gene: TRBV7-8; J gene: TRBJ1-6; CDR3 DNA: TGTGCCAGCAGCCAAGATAGACAGGGGCTGAATTCACCCCTCCACTTT; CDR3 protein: CASSQDRQGLNSPLHF
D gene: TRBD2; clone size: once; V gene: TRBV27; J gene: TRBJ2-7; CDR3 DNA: TGTGCCAGCAGCCCCGGACTAGCTGACGAGCAGTACTTC; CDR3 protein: CASSPGLADEQYF
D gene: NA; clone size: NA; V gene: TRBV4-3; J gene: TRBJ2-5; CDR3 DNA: TGCGCCAGCAGCCAAGGACTGATTGAAGAGACCCAGTACTTC; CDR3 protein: CASSQGLIEETQYF
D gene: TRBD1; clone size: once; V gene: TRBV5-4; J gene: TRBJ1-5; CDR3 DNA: TGTGCCACCCACAGGGGGGGGGAAAATCAGCCCCAGCATTTT; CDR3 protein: CATHRGGENQPQHF
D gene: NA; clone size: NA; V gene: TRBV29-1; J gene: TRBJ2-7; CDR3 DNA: TGCAGCGTTGAAACCGGGGCCGAGCAGTACTTC; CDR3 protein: CSVETGAEQYF
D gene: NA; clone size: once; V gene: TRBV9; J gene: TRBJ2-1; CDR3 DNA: TGTGCCAGCAGCGTAGGGGACTGGGTTGAGCAGTTCTTC; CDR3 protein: CASSVGDWVEQFF
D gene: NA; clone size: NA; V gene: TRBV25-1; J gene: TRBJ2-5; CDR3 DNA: TGTGCCAGCAGTGACCTGGACGGACAAGAGACCCAGTACTTC; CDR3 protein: CASSDLDGQETQYF
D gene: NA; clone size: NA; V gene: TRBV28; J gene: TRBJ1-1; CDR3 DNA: TGTGCCAGCAGTCCATGGTCAGGGGAGAACACTGAAGCTTTCTTT; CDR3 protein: CASSPWSGENTEAFF
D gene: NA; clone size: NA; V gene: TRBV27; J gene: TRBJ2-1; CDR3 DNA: TGTGCCAGCAGTTTCATCAGTATCGGTAATGAGCAGTTCTTC; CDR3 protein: CASSFISIGNEQFF
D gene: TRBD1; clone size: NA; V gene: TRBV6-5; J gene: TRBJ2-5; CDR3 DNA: TGTGCCAGCAGTTCCTGGACAGGCGAAGAGACCCAGTACTTC; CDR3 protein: CASSSWTGEETQYF
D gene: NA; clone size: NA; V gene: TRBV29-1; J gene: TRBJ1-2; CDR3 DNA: TGCAGCGTTGATCTGACCTACGGGGGGGTGGGCTATGGCTACACCTTC; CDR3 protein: CSVDLTYGGVGYGYTF
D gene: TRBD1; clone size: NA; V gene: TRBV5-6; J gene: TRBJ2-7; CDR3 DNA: TGTGCCAGCAGCTTGGTATTGGACAGGGACGAGCAGTACTTC; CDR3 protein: CASSLVLDRDEQYF
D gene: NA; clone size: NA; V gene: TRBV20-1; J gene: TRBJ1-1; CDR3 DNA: TGCAGTGCTTTATATAACACTGAAGCTTTCTTT; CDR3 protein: CSALYNTEAFF
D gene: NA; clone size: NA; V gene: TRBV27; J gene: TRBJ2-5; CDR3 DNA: TGTGCCAGCAGTTTAGGGGCGGAGGACCAAGAGACCCAGTACTTC; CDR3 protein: CASSLGAEDQETQYF
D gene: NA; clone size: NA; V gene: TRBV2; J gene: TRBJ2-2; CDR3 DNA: TGTGCCACCCAGGGACTGGGGGCCGGGGAGCTGTTTTTT; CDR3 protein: CATQGLGAGELFF
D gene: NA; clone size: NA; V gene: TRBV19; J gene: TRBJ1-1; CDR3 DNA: TGTGCCAGTAGTATAATCTTGACTGAAGTGGCTTTCTTT; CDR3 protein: CASSIILTEVAFF
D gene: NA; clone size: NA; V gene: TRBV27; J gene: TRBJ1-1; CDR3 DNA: TGTGCCAGCAGTTTCAGTGGTACTGAAGCTTTCTTT; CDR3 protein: CASSFSGTEAFF
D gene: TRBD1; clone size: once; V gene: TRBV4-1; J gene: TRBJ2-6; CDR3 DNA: TGCGCCAGCAGCCCAGACAGGGTAGGGGCCAACGTCCTGACTTTC; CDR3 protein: CASSPDRVGANVLTF
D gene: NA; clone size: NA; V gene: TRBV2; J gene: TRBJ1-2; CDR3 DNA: TGTGCCACAGGAAAAACCGGGACGCCTGAAAACTATGGCTACACCTTC; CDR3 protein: CATGKTGTPENYGYTF
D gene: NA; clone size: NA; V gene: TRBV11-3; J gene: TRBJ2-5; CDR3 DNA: TGTGCCAGCAGCTTAGGGGACAAAAACCAAGAGACCCAGTACTTC; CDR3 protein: CASSLGDKNQETQYF
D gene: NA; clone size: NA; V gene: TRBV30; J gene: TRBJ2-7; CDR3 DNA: TGTGCCTGGAGTGCGGGGGACCCCTACGAGCAGTACTTC; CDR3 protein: CAWSAGDPYEQYF
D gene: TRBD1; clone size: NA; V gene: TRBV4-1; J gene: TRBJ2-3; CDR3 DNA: TGCGCCAGCAGCCAGCGGGACAGGGCAGATACGCAGTATTTT; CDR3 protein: CASSQRDRADTQYF
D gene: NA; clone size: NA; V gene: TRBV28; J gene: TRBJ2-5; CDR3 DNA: TGTGCCAGCAGTTTGGACAGCCAAGAGACCCAGTACTTC; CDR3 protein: CASSLDSQETQYF
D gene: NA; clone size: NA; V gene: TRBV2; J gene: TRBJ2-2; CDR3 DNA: TGTGCCAGCAGTGAATTAGTCGACGCCGCGAACACCGGGGAGCTGTTTTTT; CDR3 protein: CASSELVDAANTGELFF
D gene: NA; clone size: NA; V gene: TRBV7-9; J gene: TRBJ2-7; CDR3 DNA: TGTGCCAGCAGCTCCGTAGACAAGTCCTACGAGCAGTACTTC; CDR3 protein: CASSSVDKSYEQYF
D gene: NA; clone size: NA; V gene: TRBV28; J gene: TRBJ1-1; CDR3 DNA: TGTGCCAGCAGTTTACGAGGGGGGGCGAACACTGAAGCTTTCTTT; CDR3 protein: CASSLRGGANTEAFF
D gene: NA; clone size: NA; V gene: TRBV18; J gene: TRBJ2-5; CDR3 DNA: TGTGCCAGCTCACCACCAAGCAGACCGCCGTACTTC; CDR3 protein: CASSPPSRPPYF
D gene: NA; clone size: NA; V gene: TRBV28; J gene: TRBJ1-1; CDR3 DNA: TGTGCCAGCAGACTGAGCGGGATGAACACTGAAGCTTTCTTT; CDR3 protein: CASRLSGMNTEAFF